The rows below give T cell receptor beta chains drawn from one sample of a study of regulatory T cells in long-lasting Graves disease. TCRdb fed the multiplex PCR reads into MiXCR, producing one record per CDR3 protein. The sample lists some 450,000 distinct CDR3 sequences; over 15% were seen once. The sample was also reused in another study, on T cells in Graves' hyperthyroidism and ophthalmopathy.

This sample comprised peripheral blood mononuclear cells (PBMCs), obtained at new diagnosis, from a patient treated with antithyroid drugs. The receptors were sampled from a woman in her 30s with Graves disease. Each CDR3 is given with its conserved first and last residue. The order of the fields is clone size, D gene, J gene, V gene, CDR3 DNA, CDR3 protein. The D gene is left open where the match is weak. Not every row has a clone size; where given, it reads once, few, many or a size class.

size: many
D: TRBD1
J: TRBJ2-7
V: TRBV12-3/TRBV12-4
DNA: TGTGCCAGCAGTTTCATCCGACAGGGACGGTACGAGCAGTACTTC
CDR3: CASSFIRQGRYEQYF

size: many
D: -
J: TRBJ2-1
V: TRBV20-1
DNA: TGCAGTGCTGATGGGTCGCTGGCATCCTACAATGAGCAGTTCTTC
CDR3: CSADGSLASYNEQFF

size: many
D: -
J: TRBJ2-2
V: TRBV24-1
DNA: TGTGCCACCAGTGGAGAGGATATAACGATTACGAACACCGGGGAGCTGTTTTTT
CDR3: CATSGEDITITNTGELFF

size: many
D: -
J: TRBJ1-1
V: TRBV30
DNA: TGTGCCTGGAGCGGGGGACCTGAAGCTTTCTTT
CDR3: CAWSGGPEAFF

size: many
D: -
J: TRBJ1-2
V: TRBV5-1
DNA: TGCGCCAGCAGCCCCAGCACAGCCAACTATGGCTACACCTTC
CDR3: CASSPSTANYGYTF

size: many
D: -
J: TRBJ1-3
V: TRBV30
DNA: TGTGCCTGGAGAAAAGGGGTCGGGAACACCATATATTTT
CDR3: CAWRKGVGNTIYF

size: many
D: TRBD1
J: TRBJ2-1
V: TRBV15
DNA: TGTGCCACCAGCAGAGGAGCCATTGGGACAGGGGGGCCAAATGAGCAGTTCTTC
CDR3: CATSRGAIGTGGPNEQFF

size: few
D: TRBD2
J: TRBJ2-7
V: TRBV28
DNA: TGTGCCAGCAGTTTGGTCGCTAAGATCGGACTAGCGGGACCTCCCTACGAGCAGTACTTC
CDR3: CASSLVAKIGLAGPPYEQYF

size: many
D: -
J: TRBJ1-1
V: TRBV2
DNA: TGTGCCAGCAGTGAAGGGCCATTCCAGGGCTCGAACACTGAAGCTTTCTTT
CDR3: CASSEGPFQGSNTEAFF

size: many
D: -
J: TRBJ2-2
V: TRBV6-1
DNA: TGTGCCAGCAGTCCCGAGGACAGCCAGAACACCGGGGAGCTGTTTTTT
CDR3: CASSPEDSQNTGELFF

size: -
D: -
J: TRBJ2-3
V: TRBV20-1
DNA: TGCAGTGCTAGAGAGCGCCGGGGTCCGCGGACAGCACCTAGCACAGATACGCAGTATTTT
CDR3: CSARERRGPRTAPSTDTQYF